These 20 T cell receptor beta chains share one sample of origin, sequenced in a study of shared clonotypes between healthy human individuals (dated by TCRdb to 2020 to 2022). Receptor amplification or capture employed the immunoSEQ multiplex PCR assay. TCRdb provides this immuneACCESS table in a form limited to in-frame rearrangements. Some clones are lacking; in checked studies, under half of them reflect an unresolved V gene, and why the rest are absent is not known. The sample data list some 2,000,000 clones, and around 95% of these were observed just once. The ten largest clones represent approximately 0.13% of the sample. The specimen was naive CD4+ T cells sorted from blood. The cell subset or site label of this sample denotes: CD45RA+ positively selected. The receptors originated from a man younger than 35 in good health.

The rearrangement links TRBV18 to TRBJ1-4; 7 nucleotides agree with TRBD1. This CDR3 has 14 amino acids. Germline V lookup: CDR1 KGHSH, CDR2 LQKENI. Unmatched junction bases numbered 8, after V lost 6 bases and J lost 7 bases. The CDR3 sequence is CASSPDRRGEKLFF. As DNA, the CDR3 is TGTGCCAGCTCTCCGGACAGGCGGGGTGAAAAACTGTTTTTT.

The CDR3 is CASSSTGGARNTIYF. CDR3 DNA sequence: TGCGCCAGCAGCTCCACAGGGGGAGCACGGAACACCATATATTTT. The V and J genes are TRBV5-1 and TRBJ1-3; 8 bases align to TRBD1. The CDR3 is 15 amino acids. Germline V lookup: CDR1 SGHRS, CDR2 YFSETQ. V dropped 3 bases and J dropped 7; count of bases not matched to a gene: 9.

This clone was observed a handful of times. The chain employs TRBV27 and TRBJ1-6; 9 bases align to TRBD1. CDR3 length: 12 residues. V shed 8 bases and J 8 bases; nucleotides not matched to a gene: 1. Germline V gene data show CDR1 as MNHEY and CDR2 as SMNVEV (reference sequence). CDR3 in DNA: TGTGCCAGCGGGGACAGGGATTCACCCCTCCACTTT. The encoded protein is CASGDRDSPLHF.

The CDR3 here is CASSPGGGNNEKLFF. The CDR3 DNA reads TGTGCCAGCAGCCCCGGCGGGGGAAATAATGAAAAACTGTTTTTT. The chain employs TRBV7-9 and TRBJ1-4; D is perhaps TRBD1 (5 bases). Germline CDR1 SEHNR, CDR2 FQNEAQ (reference sequence). CDR3 length equals 15 residues. The ends were cut back, 5 bases at V and 4 bases at J, with 14 bases in the middle.

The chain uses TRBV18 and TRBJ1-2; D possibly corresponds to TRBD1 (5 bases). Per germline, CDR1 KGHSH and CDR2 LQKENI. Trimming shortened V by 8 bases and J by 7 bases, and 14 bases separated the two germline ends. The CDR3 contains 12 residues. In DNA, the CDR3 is TGTGCCAGCCCAGGGATCACCTCTGGCTACACCTTC. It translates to CASPGITSGYTF. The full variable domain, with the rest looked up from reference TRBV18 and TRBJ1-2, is NAGVMQNPRHLVRRRGQEARLRCSPMKGHSHVYWYRQLPEEGLKFMVYLQKENIIDESGMPKERFSAEFPKEGPSILRIQQVVRGDSAAYFCASPGITSGYTFGSGTRLTVV.

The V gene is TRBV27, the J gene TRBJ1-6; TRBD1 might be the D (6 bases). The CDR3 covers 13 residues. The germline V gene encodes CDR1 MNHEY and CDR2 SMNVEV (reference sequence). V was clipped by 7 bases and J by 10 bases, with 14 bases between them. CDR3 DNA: TGTGCCAGCACGTTTACAGGGAGCTCACCCCTCCACTTT. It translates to CASTFTGSSPLHF.

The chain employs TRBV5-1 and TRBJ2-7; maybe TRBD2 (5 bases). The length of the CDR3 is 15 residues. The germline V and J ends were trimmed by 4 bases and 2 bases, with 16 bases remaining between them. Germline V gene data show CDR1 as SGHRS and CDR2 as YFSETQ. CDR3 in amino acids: CASSPHPGSAYEQYF. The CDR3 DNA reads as TGCGCCAGCAGCCCACACCCGGGATCCGCCTACGAGCAGTACTTC.

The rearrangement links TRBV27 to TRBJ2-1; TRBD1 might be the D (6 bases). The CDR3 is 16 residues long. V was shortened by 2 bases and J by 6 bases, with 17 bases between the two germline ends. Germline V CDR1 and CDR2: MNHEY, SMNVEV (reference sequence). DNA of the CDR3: TGTGCCAGCAGTTTACGATGGGGGCTCGGAGGCAATGAGCAGTTCTTC. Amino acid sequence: CASSLRWGLGGNEQFF.

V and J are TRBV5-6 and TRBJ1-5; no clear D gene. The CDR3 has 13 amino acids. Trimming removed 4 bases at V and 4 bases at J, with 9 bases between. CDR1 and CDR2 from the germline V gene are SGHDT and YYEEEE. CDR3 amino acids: CASSPNRNQPQHF. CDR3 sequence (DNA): TGTGCCAGCAGCCCGAACCGGAATCAGCCCCAGCATTTT.

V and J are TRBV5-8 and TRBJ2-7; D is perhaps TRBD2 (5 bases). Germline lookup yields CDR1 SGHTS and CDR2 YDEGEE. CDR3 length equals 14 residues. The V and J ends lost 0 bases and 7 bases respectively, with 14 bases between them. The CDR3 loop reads CASSLVSGSGEQYF. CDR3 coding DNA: TGTGCCAGCAGCTTGGTGTCGGGGTCGGGTGAGCAGTACTTC.

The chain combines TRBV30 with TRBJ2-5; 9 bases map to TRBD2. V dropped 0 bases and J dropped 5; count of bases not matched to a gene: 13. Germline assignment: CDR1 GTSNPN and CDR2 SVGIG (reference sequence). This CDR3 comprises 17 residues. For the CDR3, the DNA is TGTGCCTGGAGTGTAGTGGTACGGCGGGAGGGCCGTGAGACCCAGTACTTC. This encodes CAWSVVVRREGRETQYF.

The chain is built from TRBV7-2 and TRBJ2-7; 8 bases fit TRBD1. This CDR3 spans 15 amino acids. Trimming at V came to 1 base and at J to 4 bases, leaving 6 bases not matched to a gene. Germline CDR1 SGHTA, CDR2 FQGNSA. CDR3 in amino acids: CASSLGQGWAYEQYF. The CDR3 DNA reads TGTGCCAGCAGCTTAGGACAGGGGTGGGCATACGAGCAGTACTTC.

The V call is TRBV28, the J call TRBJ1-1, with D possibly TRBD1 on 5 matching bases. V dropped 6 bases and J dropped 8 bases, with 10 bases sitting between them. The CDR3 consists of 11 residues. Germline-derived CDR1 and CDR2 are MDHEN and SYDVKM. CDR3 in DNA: TGTGCCAGCAGGCGGCGGGGGGAAGCTTTCTTT. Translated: CASRRRGEAFF.

The CDR3, as DNA: TGCGCCAGCAGCTTGTCTCTCGGGGCGGACCCAATGAACACTGAAGCTTTCTTT. It is translated as CASSLSLGADPMNTEAFF. The V gene is TRBV5-1, the J gene TRBJ1-1, with D possibly TRBD1 on 5 matching bases. Trimming cost V 1 base and J 0 bases, with 19 bases left between them. Germline assignment: CDR1 SGHRS and CDR2 YFSETQ. The CDR3 has 18 residues.

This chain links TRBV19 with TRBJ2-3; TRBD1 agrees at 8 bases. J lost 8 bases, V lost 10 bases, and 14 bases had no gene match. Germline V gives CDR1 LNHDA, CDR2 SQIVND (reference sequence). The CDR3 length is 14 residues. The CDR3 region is CATGGAGGAGTQYF. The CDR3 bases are TGTGCCACCGGTGGGGCAGGGGGCGCAGGTACGCAGTATTTT.

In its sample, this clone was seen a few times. DNA of the CDR3: TGTGCCAGTAGTAGGACTAGCGGGAAATATGAGCAGTACTTC. Protein product: CASSRTSGKYEQYF. The V and J genes are TRBV19 and TRBJ2-7, with 12 bases that match TRBD2. The CDR3 is 14 amino acids. Germline trimming cut 4 bases from V and 7 bases from J; bases unmatched to any gene: 5. Germline V CDR1 and CDR2: LNHDA, SQIVND (reference sequence).

The CDR3 region has the DNA TGTGCCAGCAGTTTGGCCCAGCAGGCCAGCTATGGCTACACCTTC. Protein sequence: CASSLAQQASYGYTF. The V call is TRBV28, the J call TRBJ1-2, with unresolved D. The CDR3 covers 15 residues. Germline loops: CDR1 MDHEN, CDR2 SYDVKM. The V end was cut by 3 bases, the J end by 4 bases, with 15 bases between.

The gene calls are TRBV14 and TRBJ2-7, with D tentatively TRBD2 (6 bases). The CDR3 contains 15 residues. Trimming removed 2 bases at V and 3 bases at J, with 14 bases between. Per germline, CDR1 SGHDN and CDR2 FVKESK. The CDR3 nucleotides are TGTGCCAGCAGCCAAAGCGGGCGGAAGGACTACGAGCAGTACTTC. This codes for CASSQSGRKDYEQYF.

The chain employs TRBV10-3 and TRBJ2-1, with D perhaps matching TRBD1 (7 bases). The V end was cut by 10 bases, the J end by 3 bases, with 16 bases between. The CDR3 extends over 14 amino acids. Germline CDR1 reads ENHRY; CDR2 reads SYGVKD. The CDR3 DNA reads TGTGCCAGCCAGGGGGGCAGCAACTACAATGAGCAGTTCTTC. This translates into CASQGGSNYNEQFF.

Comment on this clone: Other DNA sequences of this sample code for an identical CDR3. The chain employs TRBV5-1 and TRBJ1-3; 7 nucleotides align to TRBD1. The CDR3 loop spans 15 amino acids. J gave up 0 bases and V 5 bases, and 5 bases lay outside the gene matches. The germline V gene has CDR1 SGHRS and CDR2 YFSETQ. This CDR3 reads CASSQQGSSGNTIYF. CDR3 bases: TGCGCCAGCAGTCAACAGGGGAGCTCTGGAAACACCATATATTTT.